This T cell receptor (beta chain) was obtained from a study of blood T cells in healthy people across ages. For the second PCR, which ran for roughly 7 to 11 cycles, a sample-barcoded 5' primer and a J-beta primer mix were used. TCRdb itself ran the 5' RACE reads through MiXCR, one entry per CDR3 protein. This table holds hundreds of thousands of distinct CDR3 sequences, more than 20% found once. Germline lookup yields CDR1 SGHRS and CDR2 YFSETQ. V dropped 0 bases and J dropped 2; count of bases not matched to a gene: 10. This CDR3 region has 20 residues. This sample also appeared in a second study, on T cells of mothers and their children.

Sequenced material: blood. The J gene is TRBJ2-4, the V gene TRBV5-1; 14 bases are a match to TRBD2. The sequence was collected from a boy under 18 in good health. In DNA, the CDR3 is TGCGCCAGCAGCTTGGTCGGACTAGCGGGGGGCCCAAGGTCCAAAAACATTCAGTACTTC. This codes for CASSLVGLAGGPRSKNIQYF.